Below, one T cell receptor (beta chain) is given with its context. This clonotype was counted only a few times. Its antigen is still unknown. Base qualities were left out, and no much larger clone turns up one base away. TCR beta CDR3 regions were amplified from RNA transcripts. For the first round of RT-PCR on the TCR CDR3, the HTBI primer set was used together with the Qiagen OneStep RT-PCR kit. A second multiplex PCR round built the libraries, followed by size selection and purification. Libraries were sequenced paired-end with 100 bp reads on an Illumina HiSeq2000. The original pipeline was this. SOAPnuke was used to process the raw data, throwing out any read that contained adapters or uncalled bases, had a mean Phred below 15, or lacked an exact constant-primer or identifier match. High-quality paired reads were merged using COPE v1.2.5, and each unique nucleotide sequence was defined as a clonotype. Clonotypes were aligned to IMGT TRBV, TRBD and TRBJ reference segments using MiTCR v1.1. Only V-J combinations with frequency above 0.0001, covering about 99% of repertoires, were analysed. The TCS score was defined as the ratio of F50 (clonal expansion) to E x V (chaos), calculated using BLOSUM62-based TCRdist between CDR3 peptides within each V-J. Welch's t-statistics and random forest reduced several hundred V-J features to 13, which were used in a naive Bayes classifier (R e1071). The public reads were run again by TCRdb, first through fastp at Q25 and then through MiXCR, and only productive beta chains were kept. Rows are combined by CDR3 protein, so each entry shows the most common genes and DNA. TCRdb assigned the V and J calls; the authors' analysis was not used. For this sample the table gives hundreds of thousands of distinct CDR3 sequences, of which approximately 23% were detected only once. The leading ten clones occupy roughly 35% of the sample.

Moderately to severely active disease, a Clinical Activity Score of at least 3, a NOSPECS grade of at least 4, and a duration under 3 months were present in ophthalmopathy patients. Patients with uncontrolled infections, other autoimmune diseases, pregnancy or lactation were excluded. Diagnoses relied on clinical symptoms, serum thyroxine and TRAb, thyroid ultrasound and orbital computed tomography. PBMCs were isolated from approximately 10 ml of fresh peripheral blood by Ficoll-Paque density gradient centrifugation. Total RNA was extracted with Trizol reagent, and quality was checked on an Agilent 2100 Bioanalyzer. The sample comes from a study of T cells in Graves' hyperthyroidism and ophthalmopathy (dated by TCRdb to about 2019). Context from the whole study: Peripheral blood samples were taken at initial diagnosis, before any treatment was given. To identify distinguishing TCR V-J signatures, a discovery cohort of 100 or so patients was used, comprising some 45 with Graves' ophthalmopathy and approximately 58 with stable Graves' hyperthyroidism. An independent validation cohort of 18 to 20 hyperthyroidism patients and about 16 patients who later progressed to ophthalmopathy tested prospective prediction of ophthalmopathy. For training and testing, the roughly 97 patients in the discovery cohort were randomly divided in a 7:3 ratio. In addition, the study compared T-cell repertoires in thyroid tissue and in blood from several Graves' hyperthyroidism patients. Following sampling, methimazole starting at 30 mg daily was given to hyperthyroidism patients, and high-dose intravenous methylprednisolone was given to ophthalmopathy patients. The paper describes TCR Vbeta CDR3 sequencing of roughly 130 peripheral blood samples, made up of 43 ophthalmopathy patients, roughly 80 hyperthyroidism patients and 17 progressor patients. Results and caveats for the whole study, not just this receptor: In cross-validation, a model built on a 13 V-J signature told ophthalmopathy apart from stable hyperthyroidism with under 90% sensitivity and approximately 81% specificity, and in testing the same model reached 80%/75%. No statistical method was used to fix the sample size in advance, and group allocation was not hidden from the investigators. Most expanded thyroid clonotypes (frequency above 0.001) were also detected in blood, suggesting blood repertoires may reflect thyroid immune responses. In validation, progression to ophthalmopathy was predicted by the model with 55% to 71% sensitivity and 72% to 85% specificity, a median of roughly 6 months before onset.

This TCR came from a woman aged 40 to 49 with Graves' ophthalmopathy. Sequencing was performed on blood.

The CDR3 protein sequence reads: CASSWTGTSGTYEQYF. Here is the DNA: TGCGCCAGCAGCTGGACCGGGACTAGCGGGACCTACGAGCAGTACTTC. The sequence is built from TRBV5-1 and TRBJ2-7; 13 central nucleotides agree with TRBD2. Unmatched junction bases come to 5, with V trimmed by 3 bases and J by 2 bases. Taken from the germline V gene, the CDR1 and CDR2 loops are SGHRS and YFSETQ. The CDR3, cysteine through phenylalanine, is 16 amino acids long. CDR3 DNA only is kept here, 48 bases in frame from base 1. Here the CDR3 is joined to the reference TRBV5-1 and TRBJ2-7 genes, and the full variable domain is: KAGVTQTPRYLIKTRGQQVTLSCSPISGHRSVSWYQQTPGQGLQFLFEYFSETQRNKGNFPGRFSGRQFSNSRSEMNVSTLELGDSALYLCASSWTGTSGTYEQYFGPGTRLTVT.